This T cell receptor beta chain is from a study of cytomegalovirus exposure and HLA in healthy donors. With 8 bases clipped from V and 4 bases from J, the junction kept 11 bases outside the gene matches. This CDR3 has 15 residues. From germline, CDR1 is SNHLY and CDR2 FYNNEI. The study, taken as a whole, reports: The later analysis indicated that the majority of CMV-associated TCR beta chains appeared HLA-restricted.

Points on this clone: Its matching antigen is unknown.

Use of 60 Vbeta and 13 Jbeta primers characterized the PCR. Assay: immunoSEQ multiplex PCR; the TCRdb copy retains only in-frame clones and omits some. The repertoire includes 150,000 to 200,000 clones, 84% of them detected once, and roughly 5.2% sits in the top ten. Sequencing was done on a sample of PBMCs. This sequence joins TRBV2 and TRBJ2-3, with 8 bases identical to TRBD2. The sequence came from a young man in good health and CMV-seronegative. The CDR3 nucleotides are TGTGCCAGCTCTAGACCGAGCGGGGGTTCAGATACGCAGTATTTT. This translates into CASSRPSGGSDTQYF.